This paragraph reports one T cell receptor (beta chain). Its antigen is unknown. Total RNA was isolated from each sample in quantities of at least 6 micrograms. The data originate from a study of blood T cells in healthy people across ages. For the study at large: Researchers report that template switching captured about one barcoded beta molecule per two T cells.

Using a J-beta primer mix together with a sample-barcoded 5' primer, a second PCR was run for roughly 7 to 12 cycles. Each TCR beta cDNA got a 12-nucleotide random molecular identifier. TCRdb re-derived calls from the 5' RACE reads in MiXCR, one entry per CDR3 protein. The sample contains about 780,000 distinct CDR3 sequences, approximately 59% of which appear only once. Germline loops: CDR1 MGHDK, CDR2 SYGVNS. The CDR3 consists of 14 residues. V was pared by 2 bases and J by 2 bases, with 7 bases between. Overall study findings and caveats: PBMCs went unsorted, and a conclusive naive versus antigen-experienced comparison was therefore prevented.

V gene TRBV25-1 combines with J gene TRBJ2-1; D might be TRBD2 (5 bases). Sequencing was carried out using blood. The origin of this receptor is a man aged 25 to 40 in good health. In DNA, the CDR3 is TGTGCCAGCAGTGAAGGGAGCCCCTACAATGAGCAGTTCTTC. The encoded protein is CASSEGSPYNEQFF.